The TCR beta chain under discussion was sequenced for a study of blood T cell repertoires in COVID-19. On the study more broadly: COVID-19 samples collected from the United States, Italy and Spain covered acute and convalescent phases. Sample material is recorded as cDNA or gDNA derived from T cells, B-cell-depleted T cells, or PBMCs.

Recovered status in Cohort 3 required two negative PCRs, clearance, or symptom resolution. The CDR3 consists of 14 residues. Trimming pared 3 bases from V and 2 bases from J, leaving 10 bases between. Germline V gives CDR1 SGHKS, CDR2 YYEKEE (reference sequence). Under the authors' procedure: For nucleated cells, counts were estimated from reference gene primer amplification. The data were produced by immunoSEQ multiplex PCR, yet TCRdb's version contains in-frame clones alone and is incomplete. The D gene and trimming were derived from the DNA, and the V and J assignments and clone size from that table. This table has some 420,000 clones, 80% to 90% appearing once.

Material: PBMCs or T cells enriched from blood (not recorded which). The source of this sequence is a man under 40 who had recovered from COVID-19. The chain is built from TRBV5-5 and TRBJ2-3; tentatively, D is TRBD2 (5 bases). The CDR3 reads CASSWEPPTDTQYF. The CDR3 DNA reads TGTGCCAGCAGCTGGGAGCCACCCACAGATACGCAGTATTTT. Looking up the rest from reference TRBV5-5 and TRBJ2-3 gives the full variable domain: DAGVTQSPTHLIKTRGQQVTLRCSPISGHKSVSWYQQVLGQGPQFIFQYYEKEERGRGNFPDRFSARQFPNYSSELNVNALLLGDSALYLCASSWEPPTDTQYFGPGTRLTVL.